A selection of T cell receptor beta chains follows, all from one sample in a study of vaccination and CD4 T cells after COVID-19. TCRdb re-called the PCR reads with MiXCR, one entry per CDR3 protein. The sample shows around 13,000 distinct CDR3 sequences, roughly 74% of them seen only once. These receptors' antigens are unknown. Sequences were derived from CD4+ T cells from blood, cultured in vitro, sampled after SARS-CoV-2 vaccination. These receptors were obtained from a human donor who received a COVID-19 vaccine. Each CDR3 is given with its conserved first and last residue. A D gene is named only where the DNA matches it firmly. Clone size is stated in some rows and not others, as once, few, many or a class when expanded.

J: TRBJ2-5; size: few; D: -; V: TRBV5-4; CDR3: CASSLTMGMEVETQYF; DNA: TGTGCCAGCAGCCTAACTATGGGGATGGAGGTAGAGACCCAGTACTTC
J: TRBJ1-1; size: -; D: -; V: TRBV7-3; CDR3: CASTQGPTEAFF; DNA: TGTGCCAGCACGCAGGGACCGACTGAGGCTTTCTTT
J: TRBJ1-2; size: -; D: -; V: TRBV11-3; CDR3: CASSLGGRSYGYTF; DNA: TGTGCCAGCAGCTTAGGTGGACGGTCCTATGGCTACACCTTC
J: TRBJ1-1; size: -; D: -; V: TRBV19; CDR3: CASSIRKGAGKTEAFF; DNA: TGTGCCAGTAGTATACGAAAGGGTGCGGGAAAAACTGAAGCTTTCTTT
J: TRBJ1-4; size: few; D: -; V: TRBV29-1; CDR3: CSAQGPNEKLFF; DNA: TGCAGCGCCCAAGGCCCCAATGAAAAACTGTTTTTT
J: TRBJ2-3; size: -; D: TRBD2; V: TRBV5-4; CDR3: CASSPRRASGGAYDTQYF; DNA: TGTGCCAGCAGCCCACGCAGGGCTAGCGGGGGGGCCTATGATACGCAGTATTTT
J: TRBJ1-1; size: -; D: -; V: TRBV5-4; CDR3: CASGQVQRNTEAFF; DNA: TGTGCCAGCGGTCAGGTCCAGCGAAACACTGAAGCTTTCTTT
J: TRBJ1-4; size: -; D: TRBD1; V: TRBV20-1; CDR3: CSAGGQGPGSEKLFF; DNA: TGCAGTGCTGGAGGACAGGGTCCGGGTAGTGAAAAACTGTTTTTT
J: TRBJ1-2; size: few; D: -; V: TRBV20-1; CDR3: CSASVGGALNYGYTF; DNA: TGCAGTGCTAGTGTTGGGGGGGCGCTGAACTATGGCTACACCTTC
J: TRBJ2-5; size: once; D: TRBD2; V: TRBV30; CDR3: CAWSPVGGRNWETQYF; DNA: TGTGCCTGGAGTCCGGTGGGGGGGAGGAATTGGGAGACCCAGTACTTC
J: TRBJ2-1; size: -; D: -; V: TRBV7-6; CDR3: CASSLADGNSYNEQFF; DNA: TGTGCCAGCAGCTTAGCGGACGGGAACTCCTACAATGAGCAGTTCTTC
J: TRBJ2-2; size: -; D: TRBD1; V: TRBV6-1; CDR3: CASRRTGNTGELFF; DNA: TGTGCCAGCAGGCGGACAGGGAACACCGGGGAGCTGTTTTTT
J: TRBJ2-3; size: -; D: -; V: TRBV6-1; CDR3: CASSEGVLGTDTQYF; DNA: TGTGCCAGCAGTGAAGGGGTTCTTGGCACAGATACGCAGTATTTT
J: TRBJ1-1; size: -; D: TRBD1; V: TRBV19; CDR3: CASRMTGRNTEAFF; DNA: TGTGCCAGTAGGATGACAGGGAGGAACACTGAAGCTTTCTTT
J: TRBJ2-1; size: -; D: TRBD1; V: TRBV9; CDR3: CASSPITGASDNEQFF; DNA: TGTGCCAGCAGCCCCATAACAGGGGCCTCCGACAATGAGCAGTTCTTC
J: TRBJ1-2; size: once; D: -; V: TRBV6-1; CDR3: CASTTVRRVQGYTF; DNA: TGTGCCAGCACCACGGTCCGCAGGGTCCAGGGCTACACCTTC